This T cell receptor beta chain was sequenced during a study of T-cell reconstitution after alpha-beta-depleted transplantation in children. For TCRbeta, the library was prepared with unique molecular identifiers. TCRdb independently ran MiXCR on the PCR reads; one entry per CDR3 protein. Found here are about 240,000 distinct CDR3 sequences, approximately 12% of them singletons; the top ten hold 2.6%. The CDR3 extends over 14 amino acids. V lost 4 bases, J lost 2 bases, and 13 bases lay in between. CDR1 is SGDLS, CDR2 YYNGEE, per germline. The clonotype was recovered from a human donor who donated a stem cell graft to a child with acute lymphoblastic leukemia. Sequenced material: PBMCs from the stem cell graft donor, taken from the stem cell graft. The chain couples TRBV9 to TRBJ2-7; either TRBD1 or TRBD2 may fit D (7 bases each). CDR3 sequence reads: CASSSSGTAYEQYF. The CDR3 DNA is TGTGCCAGCAGCTCCAGCGGGACAGCCTACGAGCAGTACTTC.